The present T cell receptor beta chain was sequenced within a study of cytomegalovirus exposure and HLA in healthy donors. The CDR3 has 17 residues. V lost 3 bases, J lost 8 bases, and 14 bases stayed unmatched. Germline V gene sequence: CDR1 LNHNV, CDR2 YYDKDF (reference sequence). A single count supports this clone. With 60 Vbeta and 13 Jbeta primers, the PCR was carried out. The protocol was immunoSEQ multiplex PCR, while the TCRdb copy is restricted to in-frame clones and leaves out a portion. This repertoire shows around 100,000 clones, about three quarters found once; its top ten account for 13% to 15%.

The chain carries TRBV15 and TRBJ2-1; 9 nucleotides agree with TRBD1. What was sequenced was PBMCs. This receptor was identified in a male donor in good health and CMV-seropositive. DNA for the CDR3: TGTGCCACCAGCAGCCTACCCCGGGACAGGGAACACGATGAGCAGTTCTTC. It specifies CATSSLPRDREHDEQFF.